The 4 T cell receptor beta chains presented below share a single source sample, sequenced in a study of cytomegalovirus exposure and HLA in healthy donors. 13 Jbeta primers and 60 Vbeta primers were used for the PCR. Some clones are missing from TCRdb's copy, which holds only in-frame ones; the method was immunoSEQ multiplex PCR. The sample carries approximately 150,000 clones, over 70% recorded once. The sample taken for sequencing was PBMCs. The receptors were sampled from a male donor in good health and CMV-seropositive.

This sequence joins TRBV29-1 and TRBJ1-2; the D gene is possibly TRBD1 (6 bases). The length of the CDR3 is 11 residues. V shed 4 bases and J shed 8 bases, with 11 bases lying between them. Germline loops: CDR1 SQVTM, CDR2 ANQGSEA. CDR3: CSVGQATGYTF. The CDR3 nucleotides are TGCAGCGTTGGACAGGCCACAGGCTACACCTTC.

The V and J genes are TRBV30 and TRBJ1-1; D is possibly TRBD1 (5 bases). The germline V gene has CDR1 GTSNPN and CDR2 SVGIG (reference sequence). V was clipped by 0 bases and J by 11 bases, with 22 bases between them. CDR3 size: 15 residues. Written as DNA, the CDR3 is TGTGCCTGGAGTGTACTTGAGACAGAATCAACCCCGGCTTTCTTT. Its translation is CAWSVLETESTPAFF.

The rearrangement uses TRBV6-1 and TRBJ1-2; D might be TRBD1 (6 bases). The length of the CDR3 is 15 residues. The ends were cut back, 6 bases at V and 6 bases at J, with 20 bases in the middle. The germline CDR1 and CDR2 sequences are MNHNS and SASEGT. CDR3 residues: CASSQGGGPWDGYTF. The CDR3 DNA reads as TGTGCCAGCAGCCAAGGGGGGGGACCGTGGGATGGCTACACCTTC.

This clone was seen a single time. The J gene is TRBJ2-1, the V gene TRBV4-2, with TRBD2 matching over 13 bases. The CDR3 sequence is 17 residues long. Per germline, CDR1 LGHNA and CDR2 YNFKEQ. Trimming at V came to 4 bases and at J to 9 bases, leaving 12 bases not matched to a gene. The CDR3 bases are TGTGCCAGCAGCCCGGGACTAGCGGGGCGGAGCTGGGGTGAGCAGTTCTTC. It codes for CASSPGLAGRSWGEQFF.